The rows below give T cell receptor beta chains drawn from one sample of a study of blood T cell repertoires in COVID-19. Repertoires were generated with immunoSEQ multiplex PCR, while TCRdb's copy carries only in-frame clones and drops some. The sample shows 180,000 or so clones, 75% to 90% of them seen only once. Sequenced sample: peripheral blood. The origin of the receptors is a woman aged 55-69 years with acute or convalescent COVID-19. The CDR3 runs from the conserved cysteine through the conserved F or W.

J gene: TRBJ2-2; V gene: TRBV5-1; CDR3 protein: CASSPGLAGEAGELFF
J gene: TRBJ2-1; V gene: TRBV4-2; CDR3 protein: CASSQDLLARYNEQFF
J gene: TRBJ1-2; V gene: TRBV6-1; CDR3 protein: CASSENGLDGYTF
J gene: TRBJ2-1; V gene: TRBV3-1/TRBV3-2; CDR3 protein: CASAPSGRGFNEQFF
J gene: TRBJ2-1; V gene: TRBV25-1; CDR3 protein: CASSEWGEGLASYNEQFF
J gene: TRBJ1-3; V gene: TRBV10-3; CDR3 protein: CAISDRVIGNTIYF
J gene: TRBJ1-1; V gene: TRBV19; CDR3 protein: CASSMETGKAFF
J gene: TRBJ1-1; V gene: TRBV19; CDR3 protein: CASSLPGITEAFF
J gene: TRBJ1-2; V gene: TRBV11-2; CDR3 protein: CASSQHGTSSGGYTF
J gene: TRBJ1-1; V gene: TRBV5-1; CDR3 protein: CASSYGDSGLFRIEAFF
J gene: TRBJ2-1; V gene: TRBV5-1; CDR3 protein: CASSLAGNEQFF
J gene: TRBJ2-1; V gene: TRBV28; CDR3 protein: CASSLSLVQNEQFF
J gene: TRBJ1-2; V gene: TRBV11-2; CDR3 protein: CASSPRQADGYTF
J gene: TRBJ2-1; V gene: TRBV2; CDR3 protein: CASSRTGAYNEQFF
J gene: TRBJ2-3; V gene: TRBV28; CDR3 protein: CASSLSGGTGAADTQYF
J gene: TRBJ2-1; V gene: TRBV24-1; CDR3 protein: CATSDRTGGSGEQFF
J gene: TRBJ1-4; V gene: TRBV20-1; CDR3 protein: CSASGRGKLFF
J gene: TRBJ1-2; V gene: TRBV5-1; CDR3 protein: CASSSPEVFGYTF
J gene: TRBJ2-3; V gene: TRBV10-1; CDR3 protein: CASSRDSTTDTQYF
J gene: TRBJ2-5; V gene: TRBV11-2; CDR3 protein: CASSPLNRLQETQYF